This TCR beta chain was recorded in a study of neurological immune-mediated disorders. Many counts were recorded for this clonotype. Every sequencing run produced over 180 million TCR-beta sequences, and the sequences from any one run covered 15-18 subjects. One entry per CDR3 protein results from TCRdb running MiXCR on the 5' RACE reads. This sample has approximately 40,000 distinct CDR3 sequences, with about 14% found just once. CDR1 and CDR2 from the germline V gene are SGHRS and YFSETQ. The CDR3 is 12 amino acids. V was clipped by 4 bases and J by 6 bases, with 11 bases between them. The specimen sequenced was CD4+ T cells from blood. This sequence originates from a woman aged 55-75 years with HTLV-1-associated myelopathy (HAM/TSP). The rearrangement uses TRBV5-1 and TRBJ2-7, with D unclear. The CDR3 coding sequence is TGCGCCAGCAGCGATACTCTAGGCGAGCAGTACTTC. Encoded protein: CASSDTLGEQYF. Using reference TRBV5-1 and TRBJ2-7 for the parts outside the CDR3, the full variable domain is KAGVTQTPRYLIKTRGQQVTLSCSPISGHRSVSWYQQTPGQGLQFLFEYFSETQRNKGNFPGRFSGRQFSNSRSEMNVSTLELGDSALYLCASSDTLGEQYFGPGTRLTVT.